This TCR beta chain was identified during a study of T cells in Graves' hyperthyroidism and ophthalmopathy. Looking at the study overall: Peripheral blood was collected at initial diagnosis, before any treatment.

The source material, RNA transcripts, was used to amplify TCR beta CDR3 regions. An initial round of RT-PCR targeting the TCR CDR3 relied on the HTBI primer set. TCRdb reprocessed the multiplex PCR reads via MiXCR and lists one record per CDR3 protein. The repertoire includes 350,000 to 400,000 distinct CDR3 sequences, about a fifth of them detected once, and about 4% sits in the top ten. The CDR3 contains 13 residues. V trimming: 6 bases; J trimming: 6 bases; junction bases outside the gene matches: 7. Remarks on this clonotype: A read error is possible here, since a much larger clone lies one base away.

The sequenced material came from blood. This chain connects TRBV12-3 or TRBV12-4 to TRBJ1-2; the match to TRBD1 covers 7 bases. The sequence derives from a woman in her late teens or twenties with Graves' hyperthyroidism. For the CDR3, the DNA is TGTGCCAGCAGCCCTGGACAGGTGGATGGCTACACCTTC. Translated, it gives CASSPGQVDGYTF.